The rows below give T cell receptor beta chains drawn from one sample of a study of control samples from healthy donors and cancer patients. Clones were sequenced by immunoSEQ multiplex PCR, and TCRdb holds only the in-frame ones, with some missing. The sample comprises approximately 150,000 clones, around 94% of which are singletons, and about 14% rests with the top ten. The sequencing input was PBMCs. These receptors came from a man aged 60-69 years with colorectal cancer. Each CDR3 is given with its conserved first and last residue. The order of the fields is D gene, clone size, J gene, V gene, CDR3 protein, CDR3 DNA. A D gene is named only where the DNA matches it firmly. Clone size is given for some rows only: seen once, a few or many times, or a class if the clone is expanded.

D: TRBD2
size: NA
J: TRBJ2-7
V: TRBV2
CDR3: CASLRTSGSYEQYF
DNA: TGTGCCAGCCTTCGGACTAGCGGCTCCTACGAGCAGTACTTC

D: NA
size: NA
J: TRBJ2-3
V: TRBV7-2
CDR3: CASSLEGGFADTQYF
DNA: TGTGCCAGCAGCTTAGAAGGGGGTTTCGCAGATACGCAGTATTTT

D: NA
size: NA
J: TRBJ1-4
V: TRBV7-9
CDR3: CASSVGQINEKLFF
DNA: TGTGCCAGCAGCGTTGGACAGATTAATGAAAAACTGTTTTTT

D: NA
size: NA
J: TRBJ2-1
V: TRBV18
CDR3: CASSPQRTSKYNEQFF
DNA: TGTGCCAGCTCACCACAGAGAACAAGTAAATACAATGAGCAGTTCTTC

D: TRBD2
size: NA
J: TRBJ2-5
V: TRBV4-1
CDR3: CASSQEGRAGTETQYF
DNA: TGCGCCAGCAGCCAAGAAGGGAGGGCGGGGACAGAGACCCAGTACTTC

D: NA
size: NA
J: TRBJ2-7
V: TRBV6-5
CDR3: CASSYGGTHYEQYF
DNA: TGTGCCAGCAGTTACGGCGGGACACATTACGAGCAGTACTTC

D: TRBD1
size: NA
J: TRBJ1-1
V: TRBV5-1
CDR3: CASSFGTANTEAFF
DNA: TGCGCCAGCAGCTTTGGGACAGCAAACACTGAAGCTTTCTTT

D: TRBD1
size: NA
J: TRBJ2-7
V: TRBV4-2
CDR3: CASSRVGQGANEQYF
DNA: TGTGCCAGCAGCCGCGTGGGACAGGGGGCAAACGAGCAGTACTTC

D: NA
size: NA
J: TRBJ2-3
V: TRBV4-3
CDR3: CASSQDLAGTDTQYF
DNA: TGCGCCAGCAGCCAAGATCTGGCAGGCACGGATACGCAGTATTTT

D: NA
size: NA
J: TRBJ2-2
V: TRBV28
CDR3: CASSHGQWDTGELFF
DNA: TGTGCCAGTAGTCATGGTCAATGGGACACCGGGGAGCTGTTTTTT

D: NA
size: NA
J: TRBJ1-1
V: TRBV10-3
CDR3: CAISDLGQNTEAFF
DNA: TGTGCCATCAGTGACCTCGGACAGAACACTGAAGCTTTCTTT

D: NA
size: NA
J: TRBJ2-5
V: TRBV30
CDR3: CAWSKGGVSGSQYF
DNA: TGTGCCTGGAGTAAGGGGGGAGTGTCTGGGTCCCAGTACTTC

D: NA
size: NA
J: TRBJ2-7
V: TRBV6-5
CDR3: CASRSAYEQYF
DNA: TGTGCCAGCCGTTCGGCCTACGAGCAGTACTTC

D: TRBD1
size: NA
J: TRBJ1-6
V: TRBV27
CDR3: CASSFWTGTNSPLHF
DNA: TGTGCCAGCAGTTTTTGGACAGGGACGAATTCACCCCTCCACTTT

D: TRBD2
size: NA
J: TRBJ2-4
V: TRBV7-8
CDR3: CASSSGTSAYLSKNIQYF
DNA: TGTGCCAGCAGCTCCGGGACTAGCGCCTATCTCTCCAAAAACATTCAGTACTTC

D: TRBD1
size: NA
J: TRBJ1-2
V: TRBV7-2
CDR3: CASSSGQGYGYTF
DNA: TGTGCCAGCAGCTCAGGACAGGGGTACGGCTACACCTTC

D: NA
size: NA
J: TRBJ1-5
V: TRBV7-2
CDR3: CASSLAPGDQPQHF
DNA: TGTGCCAGCAGCTTAGCGCCCGGGGATCAGCCCCAGCATTTT

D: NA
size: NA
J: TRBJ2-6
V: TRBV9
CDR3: CASSPNRVGAGANVLTF
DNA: TGTGCCAGCAGCCCAAACAGGGTCGGTGCCGGGGCCAACGTCCTGACTTTC

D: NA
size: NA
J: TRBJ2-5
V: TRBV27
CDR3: CASSVGRRPQETQYF
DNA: TGTGCCAGCAGCGTAGGGAGGCGTCCCCAAGAGACCCAGTACTTC

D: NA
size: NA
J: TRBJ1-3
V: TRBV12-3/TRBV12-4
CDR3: CASSLTGNTIYF
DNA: TGTGCCAGCAGTCTCACTGGAAACACCATATATTTT

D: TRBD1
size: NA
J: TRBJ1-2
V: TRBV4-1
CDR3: CASSQGQFNYGYTF
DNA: TGCGCCAGCAGCCAGGGACAGTTTAACTATGGCTACACCTTC

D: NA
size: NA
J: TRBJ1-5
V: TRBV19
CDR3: CASSIGSAGYNQPQHF
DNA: TGTGCCAGTAGTATAGGATCAGCAGGGTACAATCAGCCCCAGCATTTT

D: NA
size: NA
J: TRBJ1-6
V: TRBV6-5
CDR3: CASSYSFSFYNSPLHF
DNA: TGTGCCAGCAGTTACTCTTTCTCTTTCTATAATTCACCCCTCCACTTT

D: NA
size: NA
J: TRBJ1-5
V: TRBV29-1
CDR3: CSVESQAGNQPQHF
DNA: TGCAGCGTTGAGAGCCAGGCCGGCAATCAGCCCCAGCATTTT

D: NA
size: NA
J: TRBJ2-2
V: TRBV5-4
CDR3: CASSLKSPGGLNTGELFF
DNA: TGTGCCAGCAGCTTGAAAAGCCCGGGGGGCCTTAACACCGGGGAGCTGTTTTTT

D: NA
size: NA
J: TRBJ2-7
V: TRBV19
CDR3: CASSPSSYEQYF
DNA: TGTGCCAGTAGTCCCTCATCTTACGAGCAGTACTTC

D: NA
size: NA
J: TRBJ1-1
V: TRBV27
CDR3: CASSLSGLGVVFGAFF
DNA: TGTGCCAGCAGTTTAAGTGGCTTGGGCGTGGTATTTGGAGCTTTCTTT

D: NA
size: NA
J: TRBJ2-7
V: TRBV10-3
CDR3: CAISARDNPYEQYF
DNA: TGTGCCATCAGTGCCCGGGACAACCCCTACGAGCAGTACTTC

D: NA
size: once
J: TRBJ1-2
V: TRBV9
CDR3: CASSAGLTSRYGYTF
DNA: TGTGCCAGCAGCGCGGGACTTACTTCACGCTATGGCTACACCTTC

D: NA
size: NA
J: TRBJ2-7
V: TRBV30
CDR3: CAWRGTARNEQYF
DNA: TGTGCCTGGAGGGGGACTGCCAGAAACGAGCAGTACTTC

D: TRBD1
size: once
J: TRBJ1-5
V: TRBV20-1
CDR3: CSASWSDRGHQPQHF
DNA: TGCAGTGCTAGTTGGAGCGACAGGGGGCATCAGCCCCAGCATTTT

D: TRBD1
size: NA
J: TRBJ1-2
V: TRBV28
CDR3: CASRGTGDNYGYTF
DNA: TGTGCCAGCAGGGGGACAGGAGATAACTATGGCTACACCTTC

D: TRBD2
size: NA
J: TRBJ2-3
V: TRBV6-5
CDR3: CASSSPAGGTDTQYF
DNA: TGTGCCAGCAGTTCTCCAGCGGGGGGAACAGATACGCAGTATTTT

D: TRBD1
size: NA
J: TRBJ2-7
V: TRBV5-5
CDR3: CASSFGTGAYEQYF
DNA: TGTGCCAGCAGCTTCGGGACAGGGGCCTACGAGCAGTACTTC

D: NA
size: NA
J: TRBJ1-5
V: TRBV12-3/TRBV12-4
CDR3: CASSLDYDQPQHF
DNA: TGTGCCAGCAGTTTGGACTATGATCAGCCCCAGCATTTT

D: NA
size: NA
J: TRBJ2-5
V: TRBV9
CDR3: CASSRRTGGAQYF
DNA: TGTGCCAGCAGCCGAAGGACAGGAGGGGCCCAGTACTTC

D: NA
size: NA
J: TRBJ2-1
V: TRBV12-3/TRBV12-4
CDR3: CASSFSVFFEQFF
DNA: TGTGCCAGCAGTTTTTCCGTCTTTTTTGAGCAGTTCTTC

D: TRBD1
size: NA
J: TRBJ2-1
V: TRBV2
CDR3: CASRTEGQGAFNEQFF
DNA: TGTGCCAGCAGAACTGAGGGACAGGGGGCTTTCAATGAGCAGTTCTTC

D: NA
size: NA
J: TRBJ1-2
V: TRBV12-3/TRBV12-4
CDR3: CASKRGTTYGYTF
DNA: TGTGCCAGCAAACGAGGGACCACCTATGGCTACACCTTC

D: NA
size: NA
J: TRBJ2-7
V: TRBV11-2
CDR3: CASSLETGHIPYEQYF
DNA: TGTGCCAGCAGCTTAGAGACAGGTCATATACCCTACGAGCAGTACTTC

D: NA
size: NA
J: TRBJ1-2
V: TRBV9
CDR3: CASSVGPEPNYGYTF
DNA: TGTGCCAGCAGCGTAGGTCCAGAGCCTAACTATGGCTACACCTTC

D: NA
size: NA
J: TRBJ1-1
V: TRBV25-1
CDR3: CASSEYWENTEAFF
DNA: TGTGCCAGCAGTGAATATTGGGAGAACACTGAAGCTTTCTTT

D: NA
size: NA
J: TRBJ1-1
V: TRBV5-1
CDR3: CASSSQPMNTEAFF
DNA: TGCGCCAGCAGCTCCCAGCCCATGAACACTGAAGCTTTCTTT

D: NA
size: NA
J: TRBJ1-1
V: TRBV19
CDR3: CASSIVRQAIEDTEAFF
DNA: TGTGCCAGTAGTATAGTGCGACAGGCCATAGAGGACACTGAAGCTTTCTTT

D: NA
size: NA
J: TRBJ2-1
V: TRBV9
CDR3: CASSLDGSSYNEQFF
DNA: TGTGCCAGCAGCTTAGACGGGAGCTCCTACAATGAGCAGTTCTTC

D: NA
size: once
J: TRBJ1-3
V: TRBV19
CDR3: CASSIAQGLGNTIYF
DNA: TGTGCCAGTAGTATCGCTCAGGGCCTTGGAAACACCATATATTTT

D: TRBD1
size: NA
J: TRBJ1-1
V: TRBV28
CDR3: CASSYKTFTGTENTEAFF
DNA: TGTGCCAGCAGTTACAAAACTTTCACCGGGACAGAGAACACTGAAGCTTTCTTT

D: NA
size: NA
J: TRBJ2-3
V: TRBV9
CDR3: CASSVSVDTQYF
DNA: TGTGCCAGCAGCGTATCGGTAGATACGCAGTATTTT

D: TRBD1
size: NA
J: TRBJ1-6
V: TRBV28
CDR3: CASTTGIVGYNSPLHF
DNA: TGTGCCAGTACGACAGGGATTGTTGGCTATAATTCACCCCTCCACTTT

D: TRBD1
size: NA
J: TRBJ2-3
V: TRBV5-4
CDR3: CASSQQGALTDTQYF
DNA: TGTGCCAGCAGCCAACAGGGGGCCCTCACAGATACGCAGTATTTT

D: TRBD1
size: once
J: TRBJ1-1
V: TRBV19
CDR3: CASSIDWTGRGNTEAFF
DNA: TGTGCCAGTAGTATAGATTGGACAGGGAGGGGTAACACTGAAGCTTTCTTT

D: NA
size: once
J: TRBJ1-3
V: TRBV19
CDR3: CASSSRTAPGNTIYF
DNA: TGTGCCAGTAGTTCTCGGACAGCCCCTGGAAACACCATATATTTT

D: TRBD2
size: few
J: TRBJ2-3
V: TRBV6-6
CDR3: CASSYSAGEYTDTQYF
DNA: TGTGCCAGCAGTTACTCGGCGGGGGAGTACACAGATACGCAGTATTTT

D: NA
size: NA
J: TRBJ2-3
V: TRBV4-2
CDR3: CASSQDTRQGGADTQYF
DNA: TGTGCCAGCAGCCAAGATACGCGGCAGGGTGGGGCAGATACGCAGTATTTT

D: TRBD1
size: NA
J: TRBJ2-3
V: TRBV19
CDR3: CASSFGQGGTDTQYF
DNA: TGTGCCAGTAGTTTCGGACAGGGGGGGACAGATACGCAGTATTTT

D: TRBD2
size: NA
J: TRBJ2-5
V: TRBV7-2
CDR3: CASSQPGGARETQYF
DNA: TGTGCCAGCAGCCAACCGGGGGGGGCGCGGGAGACCCAGTACTTC

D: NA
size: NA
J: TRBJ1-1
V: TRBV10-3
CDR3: CAISARGRTEAFF
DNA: TGTGCCATCAGTGCCCGGGGGCGGACTGAAGCTTTCTTT

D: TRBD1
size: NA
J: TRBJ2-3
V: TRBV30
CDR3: CAWSAGTGPSVDTQYF
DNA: TGTGCCTGGAGTGCGGGGACAGGGCCGAGTGTAGATACGCAGTATTTT

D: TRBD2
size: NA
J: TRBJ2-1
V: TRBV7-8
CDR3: CASHRAPGGDEQFF
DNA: TGTGCCAGCCATCGAGCCCCGGGGGGGGATGAGCAGTTCTTC